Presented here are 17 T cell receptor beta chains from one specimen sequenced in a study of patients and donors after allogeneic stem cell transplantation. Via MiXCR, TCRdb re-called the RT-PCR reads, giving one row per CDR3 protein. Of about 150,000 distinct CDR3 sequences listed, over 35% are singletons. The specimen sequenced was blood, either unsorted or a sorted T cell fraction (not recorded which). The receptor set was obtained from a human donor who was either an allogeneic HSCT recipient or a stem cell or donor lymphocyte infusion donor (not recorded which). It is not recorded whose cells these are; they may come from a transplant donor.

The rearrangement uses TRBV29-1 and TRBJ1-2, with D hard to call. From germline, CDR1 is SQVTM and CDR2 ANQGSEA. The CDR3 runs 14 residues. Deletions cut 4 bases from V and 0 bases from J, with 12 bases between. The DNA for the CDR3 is TGCAGCGTTGCCTCGTCAGTGTCTAACTATGGCTACACCTTC. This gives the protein CSVASSVSNYGYTF.

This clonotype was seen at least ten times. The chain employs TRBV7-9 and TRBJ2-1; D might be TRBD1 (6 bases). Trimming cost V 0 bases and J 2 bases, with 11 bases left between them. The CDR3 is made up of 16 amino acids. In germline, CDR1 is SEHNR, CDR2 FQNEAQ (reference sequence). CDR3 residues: CASSLAHRTAYNEQFF. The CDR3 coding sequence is TGTGCCAGCAGCTTAGCCCACCGGACAGCCTACAATGAGCAGTTCTTC.

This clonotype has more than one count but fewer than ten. DNA for the CDR3: TGTGCCAGCAGTTCGGGGAGTTTGGAGGGCTACACCTTC. Translation gives CASSSGSLEGYTF. The rearrangement joins TRBV27 to TRBJ1-2; D gene unclear. Trimming took 4 bases from V and 8 from J, leaving 14 bases between them. CDR1 is MNHEY, CDR2 SMNVEV, per germline (reference sequence). This CDR3 has 13 residues.

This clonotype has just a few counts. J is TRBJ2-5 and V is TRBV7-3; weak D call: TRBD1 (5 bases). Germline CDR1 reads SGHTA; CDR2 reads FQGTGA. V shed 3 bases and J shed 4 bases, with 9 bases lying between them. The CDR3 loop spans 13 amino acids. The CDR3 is CASSLGTGETQYF. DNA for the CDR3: TGTGCCAGCAGCTTGGGAACAGGAGAGACCCAGTACTTC.

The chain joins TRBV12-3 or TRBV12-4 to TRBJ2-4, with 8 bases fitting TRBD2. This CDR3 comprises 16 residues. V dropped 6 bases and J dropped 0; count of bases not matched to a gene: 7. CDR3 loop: CASSHLAGLAKNIQYF. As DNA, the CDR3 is TGTGCCAGCAGCCATCTAGCGGGTCTAGCCAAAAACATTCAGTACTTC.

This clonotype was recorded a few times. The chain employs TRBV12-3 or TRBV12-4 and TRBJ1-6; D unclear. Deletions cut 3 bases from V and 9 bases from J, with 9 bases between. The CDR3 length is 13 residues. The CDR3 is CASSLYGGSPLHF. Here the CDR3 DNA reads TGTGCCAGCAGTTTGTATGGCGGTTCACCCCTCCACTTT.

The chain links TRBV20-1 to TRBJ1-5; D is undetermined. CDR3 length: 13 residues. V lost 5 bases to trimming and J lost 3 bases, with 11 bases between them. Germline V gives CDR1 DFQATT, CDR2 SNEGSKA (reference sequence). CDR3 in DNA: TGCAGTGCTCGGCAGATATTCAATCAGCCCCAGCATTTT. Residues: CSARQIFNQPQHF.

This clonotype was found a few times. The CDR3 region has the DNA TGTGCCAGCAGCCCCCACGACCCCATCTTGGAGACCCAGTACTTC. This sequence encodes CASSPHDPILETQYF. V usage is TRBV6-2 or TRBV6-3 and J usage is TRBJ2-5; D unresolved. This CDR3 is built from 15 residues. V was shortened by 6 bases and J by 5 bases, with 19 bases between the two germline ends. Germline V gene data show CDR1 as MNHEY and CDR2 as SVGEGT.

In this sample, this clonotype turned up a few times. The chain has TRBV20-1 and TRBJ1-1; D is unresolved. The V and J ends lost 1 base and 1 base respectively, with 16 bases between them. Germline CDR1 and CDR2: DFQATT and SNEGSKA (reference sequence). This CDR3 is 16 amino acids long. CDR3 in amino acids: CSARVPPPRGNTEAFF. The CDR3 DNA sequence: TGCAGTGCTAGAGTCCCGCCGCCCCGGGGGAACACTGAAGCTTTCTTT.

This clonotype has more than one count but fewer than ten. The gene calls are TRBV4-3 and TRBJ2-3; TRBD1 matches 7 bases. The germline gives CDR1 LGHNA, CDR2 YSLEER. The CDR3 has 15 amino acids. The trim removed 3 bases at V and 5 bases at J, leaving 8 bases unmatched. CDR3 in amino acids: CASSHLDRVEDTQYF. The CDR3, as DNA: TGCGCCAGCAGCCACCTTGACAGGGTCGAAGATACGCAGTATTTT.

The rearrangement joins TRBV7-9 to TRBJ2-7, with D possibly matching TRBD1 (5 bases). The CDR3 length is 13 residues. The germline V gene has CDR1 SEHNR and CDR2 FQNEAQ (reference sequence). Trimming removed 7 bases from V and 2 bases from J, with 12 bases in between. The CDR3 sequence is CASTVAGTYEQYF. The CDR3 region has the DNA TGTGCCAGCACCGTGGCAGGGACCTACGAGCAGTACTTC.

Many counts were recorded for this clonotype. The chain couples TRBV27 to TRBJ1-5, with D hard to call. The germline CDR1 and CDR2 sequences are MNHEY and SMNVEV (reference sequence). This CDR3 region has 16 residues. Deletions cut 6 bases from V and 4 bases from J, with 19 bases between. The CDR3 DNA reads TGTGCCAGCAGCAGCTCTTCCCGCGGGCCTAATCAGCCCCAGCATTTT. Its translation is CASSSSSRGPNQPQHF.

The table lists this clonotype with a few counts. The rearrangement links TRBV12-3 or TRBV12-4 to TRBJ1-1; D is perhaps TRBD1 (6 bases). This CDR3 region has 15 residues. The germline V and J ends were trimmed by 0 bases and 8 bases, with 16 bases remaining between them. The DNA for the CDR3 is TGTGCCAGCAGTTTAGCGGTGGGGGGGACACTAGAAGCTTTCTTT. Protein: CASSLAVGGTLEAFF.

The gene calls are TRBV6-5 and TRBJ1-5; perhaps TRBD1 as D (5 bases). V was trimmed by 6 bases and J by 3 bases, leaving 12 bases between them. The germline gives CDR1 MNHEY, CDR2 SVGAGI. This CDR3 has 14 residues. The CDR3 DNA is TGTGCCAGCAGCCACAGACAGTACAATCAGCCCCAGCATTTT. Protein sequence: CASSHRQYNQPQHF.

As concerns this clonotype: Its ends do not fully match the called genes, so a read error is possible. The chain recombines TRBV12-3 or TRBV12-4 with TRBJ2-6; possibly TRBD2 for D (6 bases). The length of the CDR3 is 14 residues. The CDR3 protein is CASSPSAGANILTF. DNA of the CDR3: TGTGCGAGCAGTCCTAGCGCTGGGGCCAACATCCTGACTTTC.

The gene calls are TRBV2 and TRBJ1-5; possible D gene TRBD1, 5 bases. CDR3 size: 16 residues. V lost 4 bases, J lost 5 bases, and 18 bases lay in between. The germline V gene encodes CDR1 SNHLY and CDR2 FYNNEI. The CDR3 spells CASSGSRELGYQPQHF. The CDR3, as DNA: TGTGCCAGCAGTGGAAGCAGGGAATTGGGTTATCAGCCCCAGCATTTT. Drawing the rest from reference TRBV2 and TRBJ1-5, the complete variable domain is EPEVTQTPSHQVTQMGQEVILRCVPISNHLYFYWYRQILGQKVEFLVSFYNNEISEKSEIFDDQFSVERPDGSNFTLKIRSTKLEDSAMYFCASSGSRELGYQPQHFGDGTRLSIL.

In nucleotides, the CDR3 is TGTGCCAGCAGTTCAACCCGGGTCAGCACCGGGGAGCTGTTTTTT. This encodes CASSSTRVSTGELFF. V and J are TRBV27 and TRBJ2-2; D not certain. Germline V CDR1 and CDR2: MNHEY, SMNVEV (reference sequence). CDR3 size: 15 residues. With 4 bases removed from V and 4 bases from J, the gap between germline ends came to 13 bases.